This TCR beta chain was found in a study of T cell responses to AZD1222 COVID-19 vaccine. Study background: Samples with a second dose at about 4 or about 12 weeks were pooled together.

The V and J ends lost 6 bases and 3 bases, in that order; junction bases with no gene match: 0. This CDR3 is 13 amino acids long. CDR1 MNHEY and CDR2 SVGAGI come from the germline V gene. Study results and limitations: None of the repertoires were sampled until the peak T cell response had passed. Seropositive AZD1222 recipients at baseline numbered only 5 or 6.

Profiled with immunoSEQ multiplex PCR; TCRdb holds only in-frame clones, not every one. The sample has 75,000 to 95,000 clones; over 75% are singletons. With respect to this clone: Antigen specificity is unknown.

This receptor was taken from an adult in good health. The V call is TRBV6-5, the J call TRBJ2-2, with 8 bases aligning to TRBD1. The sequenced sample was peripheral blood, obtained on day 0 of AZD1222 vaccination. CDR3: CASRQGDTGELFF. The CDR3 bases are TGTGCCAGCAGACAGGGGGACACCGGGGAGCTGTTTTTT.